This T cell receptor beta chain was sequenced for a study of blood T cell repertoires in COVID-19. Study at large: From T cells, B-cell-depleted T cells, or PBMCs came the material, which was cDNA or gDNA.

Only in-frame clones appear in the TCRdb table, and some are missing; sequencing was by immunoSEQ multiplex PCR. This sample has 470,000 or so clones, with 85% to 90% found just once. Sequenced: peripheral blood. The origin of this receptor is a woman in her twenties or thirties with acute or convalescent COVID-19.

The CDR3 loop is CASSSPSSGYNEQFF. In DNA form, the CDR3 reads TGTGCCAGCAGTTCCCCTTCAAGCGGGTACAATGAGCAGTTCTTC. This chain connects TRBV27 to TRBJ2-1, with a possible D match to TRBD2 (6 bases). Trimming cost V 4 bases and J 4 bases, with 14 bases left between them. There are 15 residues in the CDR3. Germline V lookup: CDR1 MNHEY, CDR2 SMNVEV (reference sequence).